This T cell receptor (beta chain) was profiled in a study of OX40 agonist ivuxolimab in advanced cancers. The overall study: Dosing consisted of intravenous ivuxolimab at 0.01 to 10 mg/kg every 2 weeks. The dose-escalation group included hepatocellular carcinoma, melanoma, renal cell carcinoma and head and neck cancer. Study observations and caveats: In the 0.1 to 3.0 mg/kg range, CD4+ and CD8+ blood T cells had expanded clonally by week 6.

Only in-frame clones appear in the TCRdb table, and some are missing; sequencing was by immunoSEQ multiplex PCR. The sample includes 97,000 or so clones, nearly 90% of them seen just once. The CDR3 contains 12 residues. Germline V gene sequence: CDR1 MNHNY, CDR2 SVGAGI (reference sequence). V gave up 5 bases and J gave up 3 bases, with 8 bases separating them. With respect to this clone: The antigen is not known.

This sequence joins TRBV6-6 and TRBJ2-7, with a tentative D call TRBD2 (6 bases). The sequence derives from an adult with an advanced solid tumor such as melanoma, head and neck, liver or kidney cancer. The sequencing here drew on CD4+ or CD8+ T cells sorted from blood, taken in a trial of the OX40 agonist ivuxolimab. CDR3 loop: CASSREFYEQYF. DNA of the CDR3: TGTGCCAGCAGTCGGGAGTTCTACGAGCAGTACTTC.